This T cell receptor (beta chain) stems from a study of OX40 agonist ivuxolimab in advanced cancers. The method was immunoSEQ multiplex PCR; TCRdb's version includes in-frame clones alone and lacks a portion of them. The sample includes approximately 39,000 clones, 88% of them seen just once. Blood sampling took place at baseline, cycle 4 day 1, and cycle 7 day 1. The germline V gene has CDR1 GTSNPN and CDR2 SVGIG (reference sequence). V lost 4 bases and J lost 1, with 7 bases in between. CDR3 length: 12 residues. The sample here was CD4+ or CD8+ T cells sorted from blood, taken in a trial of the OX40 agonist ivuxolimab. This TCR was recovered from an adult with an advanced solid tumor such as melanoma, head and neck, liver or kidney cancer. This chain links TRBV30 with TRBJ1-1, with a weak D call TRBD1 (5 bases). The CDR3 region is CAWNGQNTEAFF. The CDR3 bases are TGTGCCTGGAACGGACAGAACACTGAAGCTTTCTTT.